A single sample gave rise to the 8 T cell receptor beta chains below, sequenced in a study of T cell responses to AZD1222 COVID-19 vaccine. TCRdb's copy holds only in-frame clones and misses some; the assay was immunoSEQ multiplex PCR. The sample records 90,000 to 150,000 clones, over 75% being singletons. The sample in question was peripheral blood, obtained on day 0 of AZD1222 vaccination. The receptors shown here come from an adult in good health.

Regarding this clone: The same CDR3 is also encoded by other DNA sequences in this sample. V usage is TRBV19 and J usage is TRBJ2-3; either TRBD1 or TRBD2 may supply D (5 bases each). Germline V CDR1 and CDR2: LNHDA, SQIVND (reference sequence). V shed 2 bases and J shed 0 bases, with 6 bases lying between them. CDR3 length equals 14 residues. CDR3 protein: CASSIWGSTDTQYF. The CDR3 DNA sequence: TGTGCCAGTAGTATATGGGGGAGCACAGATACGCAGTATTTT. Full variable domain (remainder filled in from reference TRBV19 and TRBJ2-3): DGGITQSPKYLFRKEGQNVTLSCEQNLNHDAMYWYRQDPGQGLRLIYYSQIVNDFQKGDIAEGYSVSREKKESFPLTVTSAQKNPTAFYLCASSIWGSTDTQYFGPGTRLTVL.

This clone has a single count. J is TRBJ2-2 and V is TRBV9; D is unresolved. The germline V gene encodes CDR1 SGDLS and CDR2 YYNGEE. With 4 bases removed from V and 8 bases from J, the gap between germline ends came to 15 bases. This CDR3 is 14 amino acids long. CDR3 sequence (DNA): TGTGCCAGCAGCCCCCAGGTATCAAGGGGGGAGCTGTTTTTT. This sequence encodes CASSPQVSRGELFF.

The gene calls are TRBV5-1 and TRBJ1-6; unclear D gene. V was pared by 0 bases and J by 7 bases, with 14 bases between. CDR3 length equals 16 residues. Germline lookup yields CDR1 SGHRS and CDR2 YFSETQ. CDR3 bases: TGCGCCAGCAGCTTGGTAATATCGGACGGCAATTCACCCCTCCACTTT. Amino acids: CASSLVISDGNSPLHF.

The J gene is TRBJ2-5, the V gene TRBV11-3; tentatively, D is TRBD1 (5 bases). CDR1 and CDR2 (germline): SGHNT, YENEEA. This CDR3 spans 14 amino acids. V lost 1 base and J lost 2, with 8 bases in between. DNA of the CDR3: TGTGCCAGCAGCTTAGGGGGCCTTCAAGAGACCCAGTACTTC. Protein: CASSLGGLQETQYF. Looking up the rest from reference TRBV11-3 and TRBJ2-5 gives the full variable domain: EAGVVQSPRYKIIEKKQPVAFWCNPISGHNTLYWYLQNLGQGPELLIRYENEEAVDDSQLPKDRFSAERLKGVDSTLKIQPAELGDSAVYLCASSLGGLQETQYFGPGTRLLVL.

CDR3 loop: CATSRERVGSGNTIYF. In DNA form, the CDR3 reads TGTGCCACCAGCAGGGAACGTGTGGGCTCTGGAAACACCATATATTTT. The J gene is TRBJ1-3, the V gene TRBV15, with unresolved D. Trimming removed 3 bases from V and 0 bases from J, with 12 bases in between. Germline V CDR1 and CDR2: LNHNV, YYDKDF (reference sequence). CDR3 size: 16 residues.

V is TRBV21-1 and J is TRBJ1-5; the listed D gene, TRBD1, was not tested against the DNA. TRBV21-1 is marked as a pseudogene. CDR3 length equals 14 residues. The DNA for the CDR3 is TGTGCCAGCAGCTACAGGGGGCTCAATCAGCCCCAGCATTTT. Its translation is CASSYRGLNQPQHF.

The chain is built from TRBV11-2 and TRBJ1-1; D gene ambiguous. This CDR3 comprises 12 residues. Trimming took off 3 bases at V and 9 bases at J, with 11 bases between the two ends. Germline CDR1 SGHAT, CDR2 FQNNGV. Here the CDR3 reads CASSLTQPQAFF. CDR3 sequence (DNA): TGTGCCAGCAGCTTGACCCAGCCTCAAGCTTTCTTT. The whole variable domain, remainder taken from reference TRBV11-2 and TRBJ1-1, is EAGVAQSPRYKIIEKRQSVAFWCNPISGHATLYWYQQILGQGPKLLIQFQNNGVVDDSQLPKDRFSAERLKGVDSTLKIQPAKLEDSAVYLCASSLTQPQAFFGQGTRLTVV.

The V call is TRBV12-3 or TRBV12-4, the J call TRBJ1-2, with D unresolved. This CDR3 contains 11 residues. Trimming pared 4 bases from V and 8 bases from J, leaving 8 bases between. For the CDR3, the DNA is TGTGCCAGCAGTTCTGGAGGGGGCTACACCTTC. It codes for CASSSGGGYTF.